One and the same sample provided the 15 T cell receptor beta chains below, sequenced in a study of T cell repertoires in cytomegalovirus infection. TCRdb fed the reads into MiXCR, producing one record per CDR3 protein. The sample carries fewer than 250,000 distinct CDR3 sequences, 22% recorded once. Sequencing was carried out using CD8+ T cells from PBMCs. The source of these receptors is a human donor in good health (CMV status not recorded). Some clones in this sample may be carry-over from other donors' samples.

There are many counts of this clonotype. The rearrangement joins TRBV20-1 to TRBJ1-5; D is unresolved. V was pared by 0 bases and J by 2 bases, with 5 bases between. The CDR3 is 13 amino acids. CDR1 DFQATT and CDR2 SNEGSKA come from the germline V gene (reference sequence). The chain's CDR3 is CSARDWGNQPQHF. The CDR3 DNA follows: TGCAGTGCTAGAGATTGGGGCAATCAGCCCCAGCATTTT.

This clonotype was seen many times. J is TRBJ2-1 and V is TRBV7-9, with 9 bases identical to TRBD1. CDR1 SEHNR and CDR2 FQNEAQ come from the germline V gene (reference sequence). V dropped 5 bases and J dropped 5; count of bases not matched to a gene: 4. This CDR3 has 14 residues. This CDR3 is CASSPRDRDNEQFF. In DNA form, the CDR3 reads TGTGCCAGCAGCCCCCGGGACAGGGACAATGAGCAGTTCTTC.

This chain connects TRBV13 to TRBJ2-1; 13 bases are a match to TRBD2. The length of the CDR3 is 15 residues. Germline V lookup: CDR1 PRHDT, CDR2 FYEKMQ (reference sequence). After removal of 5 bases from V and 8 bases from J, the junction contained 6 bases not matched to a gene. The CDR3: CASSRTSGGEDEQFF. DNA for the CDR3: TGTGCCAGCAGCCGGACTAGCGGGGGTGAGGATGAGCAGTTCTTC.

This clonotype has more than one count but fewer than ten. The chain employs TRBV29-1 and TRBJ1-2; the D gene is possibly TRBD1 (5 bases). This CDR3 is 13 amino acids long. CDR1 is SQVTM, CDR2 ANQGSEA, per germline. V was pared by 0 bases and J by 4 bases, with 9 bases between. The CDR3 spells CSVEDRDRYGYTF. In DNA, the CDR3 is TGCAGCGTTGAAGACAGGGACCGCTATGGCTACACCTTC. The whole variable domain, filled in from reference TRBV29-1 and TRBJ1-2, reads SAVISQKPSRDICQRGTSLTIQCQVDSQVTMMFWYRQQPGQSLTLIATANQGSEATYESGFVIDKFPISRPNLTFSTLTVSNMSPEDSSIYLCSVEDRDRYGYTFGSGTRLTVV.

The V and J genes are TRBV12-3 or TRBV12-4 and TRBJ2-7; perhaps TRBD1 as D (6 bases). With 7 bases removed from V and 1 base from J, the gap between germline ends came to 8 bases. The CDR3 has 12 residues. CDR3 sequence reads: CASTTGSYEQYF. CDR3 sequence (DNA): TGTGCCAGCACTACAGGGTCCTACGAGCAGTACTTC.

This clonotype was picked up many times. V gene TRBV7-8 combines with J gene TRBJ2-3; 11 bases agree with TRBD1. Trimming took 6 bases from V and 2 from J; bases not matched to a gene: 7. The CDR3 spans 16 residues. Germline V gene sequence: CDR1 SGHVS, CDR2 FQNEAQ. The CDR3 is CASSPWGQGDTDTQYF. In nucleotides, the CDR3 is TGTGCCAGCAGTCCATGGGGACAGGGGGACACAGATACGCAGTATTTT.

This clonotype has ten or more counts. This sequence joins TRBV7-9 and TRBJ2-1, with D perhaps TRBD2 (5 bases). The CDR3 covers 14 residues. Germline V lookup: CDR1 SEHNR, CDR2 FQNEAQ (reference sequence). The germline V and J ends were trimmed by 5 bases and 4 bases, with 12 bases remaining between them. The CDR3 DNA reads TGTGCCAGCAGCCTGGGCGGGTCGTACAATGAGCAGTTCTTC. Translation gives CASSLGGSYNEQFF.

The rearrangement joins TRBV28 to TRBJ2-3; D not certain. The ends were cut back, 6 bases at V and 2 bases at J, with 15 bases in the middle. The CDR3 sequence is 15 residues long. The germline gives CDR1 MDHEN, CDR2 SYDVKM. CDR3: CASSHGSKTTDTQYF. In DNA, the CDR3 is TGTGCCAGCAGCCATGGATCAAAAACCACAGATACGCAGTATTTT. Together with reference TRBV28 and TRBJ2-3, the CDR3 gives the full variable domain: DVKVTQSSRYLVKRTGEKVFLECVQDMDHENMFWYRQDPGLGLRLIYFSYDVKMKEKGDIPEGYSVSREKKERFSLILESASTNQTSMYLCASSHGSKTTDTQYFGPGTRLTVL.

This clonotype has more than one count but fewer than ten. The CDR3 nucleotides read TGTGCCGGGAAGGGCAGTCATCAAGAGACCCAGTACTTC. Translation: CAGKGSHQETQYF. The J gene is TRBJ2-5, the V gene TRBV19, with D uncertain. Germline values: CDR1 LNHDA, CDR2 SQIVND (reference sequence). Trimming removed 11 bases at V and 2 bases at J, with 15 bases between. The CDR3 extends over 13 amino acids.

This clonotype was found a few times. The rearrangement joins TRBV29-1 to TRBJ2-1; 11 bases are shared with TRBD1. Germline loops: CDR1 SQVTM, CDR2 ANQGSEA. Losses at the gene ends were 3 bases for V and 9 bases for J; bases not matched to a gene: 7. There are 14 residues in the CDR3. The CDR3 nucleotides read TGCAGCGTTGAGTTTGGACAGGGGGCTGGTGAGCAGTTCTTC. Translation: CSVEFGQGAGEQFF.

This clonotype was detected ten times or more. The genes are TRBV7-9 and TRBJ2-1, with a possible D match to TRBD1 (5 bases). This CDR3 is 13 amino acids long. In germline, CDR1 is SEHNR, CDR2 FQNEAQ (reference sequence). V dropped 6 bases and J dropped 8 bases, with 14 bases sitting between them. The CDR3, as DNA: TGTGCCAGCAGTTACGACAGCGACGATGAGCAGTTCTTC. This encodes CASSYDSDDEQFF.

The chain links TRBV19 to TRBJ1-5; 7 bases align to TRBD1. CDR3 length equals 14 residues. Germline V gene lookup returns CDR1 LNHDA and CDR2 SQIVND (reference sequence). The ends lost 7 bases at V and 5 bases at J; junction bases unmatched: 8. The CDR3 loop is CASTSGGFHQPQHF. In nucleotides, the CDR3 is TGTGCCAGTACTTCAGGGGGGTTCCATCAGCCCCAGCATTTT.

This clonotype was detected only a few times. The V and J genes are TRBV2 and TRBJ2-2; possibly TRBD2 for D (6 bases). V gave up 0 bases and J gave up 1 base, with 9 bases separating them. The CDR3 has 16 residues. Germline lookup yields CDR1 SNHLY and CDR2 FYNNEI. The CDR3 DNA sequence: TGTGCCAGCAGTGAAGCATGGCGGGGGAACACCGGGGAGCTGTTTTTT. This encodes CASSEAWRGNTGELFF.

The chain carries TRBV19 and TRBJ1-1; unclear D gene. The CDR3 has 14 residues. V dropped 3 bases and J dropped 0 bases, with 8 bases sitting between them. Germline V gene sequence: CDR1 LNHDA, CDR2 SQIVND (reference sequence). This CDR3 reads CASSILGLNTEAFF. The CDR3 region has the DNA TGTGCCAGTAGTATTCTTGGACTGAACACTGAAGCTTTCTTT.

This clonotype was observed a handful of times. This chain links TRBV18 with TRBJ1-1, with a tentative D call TRBD1 (6 bases). The CDR3 sequence is 15 residues long. V was trimmed by 3 bases and J by 3 bases, leaving 14 bases between them. From germline, CDR1 is KGHSH and CDR2 LQKENI. CDR3 residues: CASSPPQGRDTEAFF. The DNA of the CDR3 is TGTGCCAGCTCACCGCCACAGGGAAGAGACACTGAAGCTTTCTTT.